The entry below gives a single TCR beta chain sequence along with its context. The CDR3 has 14 residues. Deletions cut 6 bases from V and 3 bases from J, with 13 bases between. Germline V gives CDR1 MNHEY, CDR2 SMNVEV (reference sequence). In the original processing: From reference gene primer amplification, estimates of nucleated cell counts were derived. Profiling relied on immunoSEQ multiplex PCR, and the TCRdb table lists in-frame clones only, not all of them. V and J calls plus clone size are reproduced from that table; the DNA served to infer D and trimming. Among approximately 230,000 clones listed, around 90% were seen once. The sample is drawn from a study of blood T cell repertoires in COVID-19. Whole-study context: The United States, Italy and Spain provided the acute and convalescent COVID-19 samples. The cDNA or gDNA used as material had been derived from T cells, B-cell-depleted T cells, or PBMCs.

This receptor was identified in a man aged 18 to 29 with active or convalescent COVID-19. What was sequenced was peripheral blood. The V call is TRBV27, the J call TRBJ2-3; D gene unclear. CDR3: CASRAGRATDTQYF. CDR3 nucleotides: TGTGCCAGCAGGGCAGGCCGCGCGACAGATACGCAGTATTTT.